The following is a T cell receptor beta chain sequence with its context. Distinct nucleotide sequences in the sample also encode this CDR3. This entry belongs to a study of blood T cell repertoires in COVID-19. Assay used: immunoSEQ multiplex PCR; TCRdb lists only in-frame clones, some missing. The sample holds over 150,000 clones, around 82% seen once. Germline trimming cut 6 bases from V and 0 bases from J; bases unmatched to any gene: 6. There are 15 residues in the CDR3. Germline CDR1 KGHSH, CDR2 LQKENI. This chain links TRBV18 with TRBJ1-2; 8 bases match TRBD1. The sequence was collected from a man aged 65 to 79 with active or convalescent COVID-19. Sequenced material: peripheral blood. CDR3 region: CASSPSGGSNYGYTF. CDR3 DNA sequence: TGTGCCAGCTCCCCCTCAGGGGGCTCTAACTATGGCTACACCTTC.